These 19 T cell receptor beta chains share one sample of origin, sequenced in a study of blood T cell repertoires in COVID-19. The assay was immunoSEQ multiplex PCR, and TCRdb's table has in-frame clones only and misses some. The sample contains around 200,000 clones, more than 80% of which appear only once. Specimen: PBMCs or T cells enriched from blood (not recorded which). The receptor source for this set is a man aged 25-40 years who had recovered from COVID-19.

This chain joins TRBV30 and TRBJ1-1; D is uncertain. The V end was cut by 3 bases, the J end by 4 bases, with 9 bases between. CDR1 and CDR2 (germline): GTSNPN, SVGIG (reference sequence). This CDR3 comprises 12 residues. In DNA, the CDR3 is TGTGCCTGGAGCCCCTATGGCACTGAAGCTTTCTTT. It encodes CAWSPYGTEAFF.

The chain uses TRBV7-9 and TRBJ1-1; weak D call: TRBD1 (6 bases). V was trimmed by 5 bases and J by 0 bases, leaving 16 bases between them. Germline V gene data show CDR1 as SEHNR and CDR2 as FQNEAQ (reference sequence). This CDR3 has 16 residues. The CDR3 DNA follows: TGTGCCAGCAGCCTTGACAGGACCACCATGAACACTGAAGCTTTCTTT. Translating it yields CASSLDRTTMNTEAFF.

The chain has TRBV5-1 and TRBJ2-5; TRBD2 matches 7 bases. Per the germline V gene, CDR1 is SGHRS and CDR2 is YFSETQ. This CDR3 region has 14 residues. The trim removed 0 bases at V and 5 bases at J, leaving 4 bases unmatched. CDR3 amino acids: CASSLVGGEETQYF. The DNA of the CDR3 is TGCGCCAGCAGCTTGGTGGGAGGGGAGGAGACCCAGTACTTC.

This rearrangement joins TRBV4-1 to TRBJ2-7, with 10 positions matching TRBD1. V dropped 1 base and J dropped 1; count of bases not matched to a gene: 7. The CDR3 is 17 residues long. CDR1 MGHRA and CDR2 YSYEKL come from the germline V gene. The CDR3 sequence is CASSQGMRDRGSYEQYF. In nucleotides, the CDR3 is TGCGCCAGCAGCCAAGGAATGAGGGACAGGGGTTCCTACGAGCAGTACTTC.

This clone was detected once. Written as DNA, the CDR3 is TGTGCCAGCAGCTTGAACCCGGGGGGGCGCGTTAATGAGCAGTTCTTC. This encodes CASSLNPGGRVNEQFF. This chain connects TRBV5-6 to TRBJ2-1; 8 bases map to TRBD2. V was pared by 1 base and J by 7 bases, with 10 bases of the junction left unmatched. The germline gives CDR1 SGHDT, CDR2 YYEEEE. This CDR3 is 16 amino acids long.

The rearrangement joins TRBV6-5 to TRBJ2-7; D may be TRBD2 (5 bases). This CDR3 contains 11 residues. V gave up 6 bases and J gave up 3 bases, with 6 bases separating them. Looked up from germline, CDR1 is MNHEY and CDR2 is SVGAGI. The CDR3 region is CASSGNYEQYF. In nucleotides, the CDR3 is TGTGCCAGCAGCGGGAACTACGAGCAGTACTTC.

The chain combines TRBV4-3 with TRBJ2-3; TRBD1 matches at 9 bases. The CDR3 extends over 17 amino acids. Germline CDR1 LGHNA, CDR2 YSLEER. V shed 0 bases, J shed 3 bases, and the junction held 7 bases outside the gene matches. The CDR3 protein is CASSQDDQDRGTDTQYF. DNA of the CDR3: TGCGCCAGCAGCCAAGATGACCAAGACAGGGGGACAGATACGCAGTATTTT.

The chain recombines TRBV27 with TRBJ1-6, with TRBD1 matching over 7 bases. The V segment lost 4 bases and the J segment 0 bases; nucleotides outside the gene matches: 9. The V gene's germline CDR1 is MNHEY and CDR2 SMNVEV (reference sequence). CDR3 length: 18 residues. CDR3 sequence (DNA): TGTGCCAGCAGTTCTTATCCGGGACAGAGCTCCTATAATTCACCCCTCCACTTT. Translated, it gives CASSSYPGQSSYNSPLHF.

This clone was seen only once. The chain is built from TRBV10-2 and TRBJ1-5; D possibly corresponds to TRBD1 (5 bases). CDR3 size: 13 residues. CDR1 and CDR2 (germline): WSHSY, SAAADI. Between the trimmed V and J ends, which lost 3 bases and 5 bases, there was a span of 8 bases. CDR3 sequence (DNA): TGCGCCAGCAGTGACAGGGTAGATCAGCCCCAGCATTTT. It yields the protein CASSDRVDQPQHF.

The chain couples TRBV30 to TRBJ2-3; 11 bases match TRBD2. V dropped 4 bases and J dropped 6; count of bases not matched to a gene: 6. This CDR3 contains 14 residues. Germline CDR1 GTSNPN, CDR2 SVGIG (reference sequence). The CDR3 DNA reads TGTGCCTGGACCCGTAGCGGGGGGGCGGATACGCAGTATTTT. Amino acids: CAWTRSGGADTQYF.

J is TRBJ2-1 and V is TRBV5-4; 7 nucleotides align to TRBD1. The CDR3 loop spans 14 amino acids. The junction had 7 bases not matched to a gene; V was cut back by 3 bases and J by 7 bases. CDR1 and CDR2 (germline): SGHNT, YYREEE (reference sequence). CDR3 in DNA: TGTGCCAGCAGCTCCCCGACAGGGTGGAATGAGCAGTTCTTC. This sequence encodes CASSSPTGWNEQFF.

The chain uses TRBV7-2 and TRBJ1-1, with TRBD1 as a possible D gene (6 bases). This CDR3 region has 12 residues. V shed 5 bases and J shed 11 bases, with 15 bases lying between them. Germline loops: CDR1 SGHTA, CDR2 FQGNSA. In DNA form, the CDR3 reads TGTGCCAGCAGCGATACAGGGCCCCACGCTTTCTTT. Translation: CASSDTGPHAFF.

This chain joins TRBV4-3 and TRBJ2-3, with TRBD1 as a possible D gene (6 bases). The CDR3 consists of 13 residues. Germline V gene lookup returns CDR1 LGHNA and CDR2 YSLEER. The V end was cut by 4 bases, the J end by 4 bases, with 9 bases between. CDR3 sequence: CASSPGVSDTQYF. The CDR3 coding sequence is TGCGCCAGCAGCCCAGGGGTATCAGATACGCAGTATTTT.

This clone was detected once. The V call is TRBV28, the J call TRBJ2-2; 11 bases map to TRBD2. Germline V gene sequence: CDR1 MDHEN, CDR2 SYDVKM. Trimming at V came to 6 bases and at J to 5 bases, leaving 11 bases not matched to a gene. CDR3 length equals 17 residues. The chain's CDR3 is CASSKPLGTSGTGELFF. In DNA, the CDR3 is TGTGCCAGCAGCAAACCCCTCGGGACTAGCGGAACCGGGGAGCTGTTTTTT.

A few counts support this clone. The V gene is TRBV29-1, the J gene TRBJ2-7; 7 bases line up with TRBD1. Losses at the gene ends were 6 bases for V and 7 bases for J; bases not matched to a gene: 12. The CDR3 has 13 residues. Germline CDR1 reads SQVTM; CDR2 reads ANQGSEA. CDR3 in amino acids: CSVAGTERGEQYF. CDR3 DNA: TGCAGCGTCGCAGGGACAGAGAGGGGGGAGCAGTACTTC.

This chain joins TRBV11-3 and TRBJ2-3, with 9 bases fitting TRBD1. CDR3 length equals 15 residues. The germline CDR1 and CDR2 sequences are SGHNT and YENEEA. The junction had 0 bases not matched to a gene; V was cut back by 1 base and J by 1 base. The CDR3 reads CASSLGTGGTDTQYF. CDR3 DNA sequence: TGTGCCAGCAGCTTAGGGACAGGGGGCACAGATACGCAGTATTTT.

CDR3 amino acids: CASRGQGGTDTQYF. CDR3 nucleotides: TGTGCCAGCAGAGGACAGGGAGGAACAGATACGCAGTATTTT. V usage is TRBV6-5 and J usage is TRBJ2-3, with 8 bases identical to TRBD1. J lost 3 bases, V lost 6 bases, and 5 bases had no gene match. The V gene's germline CDR1 is MNHEY and CDR2 SVGAGI. The CDR3 spans 14 residues.

V gene TRBV5-1 combines with J gene TRBJ2-3, with 8 nucleotides matching TRBD1. The ends lost 2 bases at V and 3 bases at J; junction bases unmatched: 2. Germline values: CDR1 SGHRS, CDR2 YFSETQ. The CDR3 spans 14 residues. The CDR3 is CASSFTGGTDTQYF. The DNA of the CDR3 is TGCGCCAGCAGCTTTACAGGGGGAACAGATACGCAGTATTTT.

The chain couples TRBV5-6 to TRBJ1-5, with TRBD1 matching 7 bases. CDR1 and CDR2 from the germline V gene are SGHDT and YYEEEE. The CDR3 contains 12 residues. With V trimmed by 10 bases and J by 3 bases, 4 bases remained unmatched. CDR3: CALGQANQPQHF. For the CDR3, the DNA is TGTGCCCTCGGACAGGCCAATCAGCCCCAGCATTTT.